These 30 T cell receptor beta chains share one sample of origin, sequenced in a study of cytomegalovirus exposure and HLA in healthy donors. The PCR employed 60 Vbeta primers together with 13 Jbeta primers. Method: immunoSEQ multiplex PCR; TCRdb's copy keeps in-frame clones and lacks some. The sample yields over 100,000 clones, 74% seen once. The sequenced material came from PBMCs. These receptors were obtained from a man aged 40-50 years in good health and CMV-seropositive.

The chain combines TRBV6-6 with TRBJ1-3; D unclear. Germline-derived CDR1 and CDR2 are MNHNY and SVGAGI (reference sequence). The CDR3 has 15 residues. Trimming stripped 5 bases from V and 4 bases from J, with 15 bases between. CDR3 amino acids: CASSQDGAPGNTIYF. The CDR3 nucleotides read TGTGCCAGCAGTCAAGACGGAGCCCCGGGAAACACCATATATTTT.

The rearrangement links TRBV5-4 to TRBJ2-4; the D is unclear. The CDR3 is 16 residues long. Germline V lookup: CDR1 SGHNT, CDR2 YYREEE (reference sequence). Trimming took off 3 bases at V and 0 bases at J, with 13 bases between the two ends. In DNA form, the CDR3 reads TGTGCCAGCAGCTCGTTTAAGGAGATAGCCAAAAACATTCAGTACTTC. This encodes CASSSFKEIAKNIQYF.

The rearrangement links TRBV6-6 to TRBJ2-3; 9 bases agree with TRBD2. The CDR3 is made up of 14 amino acids. J was trimmed by 9 bases and V by 11 bases; bases with no gene match: 15. Germline V gene sequence: CDR1 MNHNY, CDR2 SVGAGI (reference sequence). DNA for the CDR3: TGTGCCTCAGGGGGGGGAGCGGGGGGAGAGACGCAGTATTTT. Protein product: CASGGGAGGETQYF.

V gene TRBV30 combines with J gene TRBJ1-2; D is uncertain. The germline V and J ends were trimmed by 2 bases and 4 bases, with 11 bases remaining between them. CDR3 length: 13 amino acids. Germline V gene data show CDR1 as GTSNPN and CDR2 as SVGIG (reference sequence). The CDR3 DNA reads TGTGCCTGGAGTCCCTTGGCAGGCTATGGCTACACCTTC. This sequence encodes CAWSPLAGYGYTF.

V and J are TRBV11-2 and TRBJ1-5; D is unclear. V gave up 4 bases and J gave up 3 bases, with 13 bases separating them. The length of the CDR3 is 15 residues. Germline CDR1 SGHAT, CDR2 FQNNGV. CDR3 amino acids: CASSSGSGDNQPQHF. The CDR3 DNA follows: TGTGCCAGCAGCTCGGGGAGTGGGGACAATCAGCCCCAGCATTTT.

CDR3 in amino acids: CAWSVGLRGTNEKLFF. The CDR3 DNA reads TGTGCCTGGAGTGTGGGCCTTCGGGGAACTAATGAAAAACTGTTTTTT. The rearrangement links TRBV30 to TRBJ1-4, with D uncertain. The CDR3 sequence is 16 residues long. Germline CDR1 and CDR2: GTSNPN and SVGIG (reference sequence). Trimming stripped 0 bases from V and 1 base from J, with 12 bases between.

The chain carries TRBV7-9 and TRBJ2-2, with TRBD1 as a possible D gene (6 bases). Trimming pared 6 bases from V and 4 bases from J, leaving 15 bases between. The germline V gene has CDR1 SEHNR and CDR2 FQNEAQ (reference sequence). The CDR3 spans 15 residues. The CDR3 sequence is CASSQTGLSTGELFF. The CDR3 nucleotides are TGTGCCAGCAGTCAAACAGGGCTGAGCACCGGGGAGCTGTTTTTT.

The chain recombines TRBV25-1 with TRBJ2-4, with D possibly matching TRBD2 (5 bases). Germline-derived CDR1 and CDR2 are MGHDK and SYGVNS. Trimming pared 3 bases from V and 0 bases from J, leaving 12 bases between. The CDR3 is made up of 16 amino acids. Here the CDR3 DNA reads TGTGCCAGCAGTGACTCGGCAGGACTAGCCAAAAACATTCAGTACTTC. Its protein is CASSDSAGLAKNIQYF.

V usage is TRBV19 and J usage is TRBJ2-7; 9 bases line up with TRBD1. Germline V gives CDR1 LNHDA, CDR2 SQIVND (reference sequence). There are 14 residues in the CDR3. The V segment lost 3 bases and the J segment 7 bases; nucleotides outside the gene matches: 7. CDR3 coding DNA: TGTGCCAGTAGTATCGGCGGGACAGGGTTGGAGCAGTACTTC. It codes for CASSIGGTGLEQYF.

The J gene is TRBJ1-3, the V gene TRBV6-6; TRBD1 is a possible D gene (5 bases). Between the trimmed V and J ends, which lost 1 base and 0 bases, there was a span of 10 bases. The CDR3 extends over 16 amino acids. In germline, CDR1 is MNHNY, CDR2 SVGAGI (reference sequence). The CDR3 DNA sequence: TGTGCCAGCAGTTACTGGGGGACTAGCTCTGGAAACACCATATATTTT. Translating gives CASSYWGTSSGNTIYF.

The chain employs TRBV30 and TRBJ1-5, with 7 bases that match TRBD1. J lost 1 base, V lost 0 bases, and 9 bases had no gene match. Germline assignment: CDR1 GTSNPN and CDR2 SVGIG (reference sequence). This CDR3 comprises 17 residues. Written as DNA, the CDR3 is TGTGCCTGGAGTGTAAACAGGGGACTCGGGAGCAATCAGCCCCAGCATTTT. It is translated as CAWSVNRGLGSNQPQHF.

This clone has only a few counts. This chain joins TRBV29-1 and TRBJ2-5; the D gene is possibly TRBD2 (6 bases). This CDR3 contains 13 residues. V was pared by 6 bases and J by 9 bases, with 20 bases between. Per germline, CDR1 SQVTM and CDR2 ANQGSEA. The CDR3 spells CSVPLGGTGAQYF. DNA for the CDR3: TGCAGCGTCCCCCTGGGTGGCACGGGGGCCCAGTACTTC.

The chain links TRBV19 to TRBJ1-4; D is unresolved. This CDR3 has 14 residues. The V end lost 2 bases, the J end lost 5 bases, and 9 bases lay between the germline ends. Germline lookup yields CDR1 LNHDA and CDR2 SQIVND (reference sequence). CDR3 residues: CASSIRLVNEKLFF. The CDR3 DNA reads as TGTGCCAGTAGTATAAGGCTAGTGAATGAAAAACTGTTTTTT.

This clone showed up just once. The chain employs TRBV2 and TRBJ2-7; perhaps TRBD2 as D (5 bases). V dropped 1 base and J dropped 4 bases, with 8 bases sitting between them. Per the germline V gene, CDR1 is SNHLY and CDR2 is FYNNEI. CDR3 size: 13 residues. The CDR3 sequence is CASSEVAGYEQYF. The CDR3 coding sequence is TGTGCCAGCAGTGAAGTGGCGGGTTACGAGCAGTACTTC.

The chain carries TRBV2 and TRBJ2-3; no clear D. CDR1 is SNHLY, CDR2 FYNNEI, per germline. V was shortened by 0 bases and J by 0 bases, with 7 bases between the two germline ends. The CDR3 totals 15 residues. The CDR3 region is CASSEAHGSTDTQYF. CDR3 bases: TGTGCCAGCAGTGAAGCCCACGGTAGCACAGATACGCAGTATTTT. Full variable domain (rest looked up from reference TRBV2 and TRBJ2-3): EPEVTQTPSHQVTQMGQEVILRCVPISNHLYFYWYRQILGQKVEFLVSFYNNEISEKSEIFDDQFSVERPDGSNFTLKIRSTKLEDSAMYFCASSEAHGSTDTQYFGPGTRLTVL.

The rearrangement uses TRBV7-6 and TRBJ1-6; unclear D gene. The length of the CDR3 is 12 residues. Germline CDR1 reads SGHVS; CDR2 reads FNYEAQ. V was trimmed by 3 bases and J by 7 bases, leaving 4 bases between them. CDR3 DNA sequence: TGTGCCAGCAGCTTCCAGAATTCACCCCTCCACTTT. Amino acid sequence: CASSFQNSPLHF.

This clone was observed a handful of times. The chain has TRBV7-8 and TRBJ2-5, with 15 bases identical to TRBD2. CDR1 SGHVS and CDR2 FQNEAQ come from the germline V gene. J was trimmed by 4 bases and V by 2 bases; bases with no gene match: 14. This CDR3 has 20 amino acids. This CDR3 is CASSLLTPGLAGGGGETQYF. For the CDR3, the DNA is TGTGCCAGCAGCTTACTAACCCCGGGACTAGCGGGAGGAGGGGGAGAGACCCAGTACTTC. Complete variable domain (other parts from reference TRBV7-8 and TRBJ2-5): GAGVSQSPRYKVAKRGQDVALRCDPISGHVSLFWYQQALGQGPEFLTYFQNEAQLDKSGLPSDRFFAERPEGSVSTLKIQRTQQEDSAVYLCASSLLTPGLAGGGGETQYFGPGTRLLVL.

The rearrangement joins TRBV6-6 to TRBJ1-1, with D perhaps TRBD1 (5 bases). CDR3 length: 14 residues. Trimming cost V 6 bases and J 11 bases, with 22 bases left between them. From germline, CDR1 is MNHNY and CDR2 SVGAGI (reference sequence). In DNA form, the CDR3 reads TGTGCCAGCAGACCTACCACAGAGCGGGGGGTGGCTTTCTTT. It encodes CASRPTTERGVAFF.

The chain combines TRBV10-3 with TRBJ2-7, with TRBD2 identical over 7 bases. Trimming removed 9 bases from V and 0 bases from J; junction bases left unmatched: 8. The germline V gene encodes CDR1 ENHRY and CDR2 SYGVKD. The CDR3 is 14 residues long. The CDR3 protein is CAIAGDFSSYEQYF. CDR3 DNA sequence: TGTGCCATTGCGGGGGACTTCAGCTCCTACGAGCAGTACTTC.

The V and J genes are TRBV5-4 and TRBJ2-7; 10 bases fit TRBD2. The V segment lost 2 bases and the J segment 5 bases; nucleotides outside the gene matches: 10. CDR3 length equals 16 residues. Germline V gives CDR1 SGHNT, CDR2 YYREEE (reference sequence). The CDR3 sequence is CASSLQRGGELNEQYF. The CDR3 region has the DNA TGTGCCAGCAGCTTACAGCGGGGGGGCGAGTTAAACGAGCAGTACTTC.

The chain employs TRBV5-1 and TRBJ1-2; no clear D gene. Trimming pared 2 bases from V and 4 bases from J, leaving 12 bases between. The CDR3 loop spans 14 amino acids. Germline V gene lookup returns CDR1 SGHRS and CDR2 YFSETQ. CDR3 sequence: CASSFLDGSYGYTF. CDR3 DNA: TGCGCCAGCAGCTTTTTAGATGGGAGCTATGGCTACACCTTC. The full variable domain, its missing parts supplied by reference TRBV5-1 and TRBJ1-2, is KAGVTQTPRYLIKTRGQQVTLSCSPISGHRSVSWYQQTPGQGLQFLFEYFSETQRNKGNFPGRFSGRQFSNSRSEMNVSTLELGDSALYLCASSFLDGSYGYTFGSGTRLTVV.

This clone was counted between two and nine times. The chain is built from TRBV13 and TRBJ2-6, with TRBD1 identical over 10 bases. Trimming at V came to 7 bases and at J to 2 bases, leaving 14 bases not matched to a gene. In germline, CDR1 is PRHDT, CDR2 FYEKMQ (reference sequence). This CDR3 contains 19 residues. The CDR3 sequence is CASIYSGQGVRTGANVLTF. CDR3 nucleotides: TGTGCCAGCATCTACTCCGGACAGGGGGTTCGAACTGGGGCCAACGTCCTGACTTTC.

The V call is TRBV7-6, the J call TRBJ2-7; 15 nucleotides align to TRBD2. The CDR3 covers 16 residues. Trimming removed 5 bases from V and 6 bases from J; junction bases left unmatched: 8. Germline V CDR1 and CDR2: SGHVS, FNYEAQ. In nucleotides, the CDR3 is TGTGCCAGCAGCCCGACTAGGACTAGCGGGGGGGGCGAGCAGTACTTC. Translation: CASSPTRTSGGGEQYF.

This clone has just a few counts. The gene calls are TRBV19 and TRBJ2-5; tentatively, D is TRBD1 (6 bases). Germline V gene sequence: CDR1 LNHDA, CDR2 SQIVND (reference sequence). This CDR3 comprises 14 residues. Between the trimmed V and J ends, which lost 4 bases and 5 bases, there was a span of 14 bases. The CDR3 DNA reads as TGTGCCAGTAGTACCCTAAACAGGGTTGAGACCCAGTACTTC. Translation gives CASSTLNRVETQYF.

The chain recombines TRBV5-8 with TRBJ1-1, with D possibly matching TRBD1 (6 bases). Germline V CDR1 and CDR2: SGHTS, YDEGEE. This CDR3 is 12 amino acids long. V lost 5 bases, J lost 6 bases, and 11 bases lay in between. CDR3 DNA: TGTGCCAGCAGTTTCAGGGGACCTGAAGCTTTCTTT. This translates into CASSFRGPEAFF.

This chain uses TRBV4-1 with TRBJ2-5; TRBD2 matches 7 bases. The assigned J gene may be wrong: the sequence end matches TRBJ2-7 better. The germline CDR1 and CDR2 sequences are MGHRA and YSYEKL. The CDR3 has 17 amino acids. The CDR3 region is CASSQAASGTTLYEQYF. DNA of the CDR3: TGCGCCAGCAGCCAAGCGGCCTCCGGGACTACCCTTTACGAGCAGTACTTC.

The chain links TRBV15 to TRBJ1-1; D ambiguous. This CDR3 has 15 amino acids. Per germline, CDR1 LNHNV and CDR2 YYDKDF (reference sequence). V was trimmed by 1 base and J by 3 bases, leaving 12 bases between them. The CDR3 sequence: CATSRGRVGYTEAFF. For the CDR3, the DNA is TGTGCCACCAGCAGAGGGAGGGTCGGGTACACTGAAGCTTTCTTT.

The V call is TRBV9, the J call TRBJ2-1; 8 nucleotides align to TRBD1. V lost 7 bases and J lost 2; bases outside the gene matches: 5. CDR3 length: 14 amino acids. Germline CDR1 is SGDLS and CDR2 is YYNGEE. CDR3 nucleotide sequence: TGTGCCAGCTCTCGGACAGGGCCCTACAATGAGCAGTTCTTC. Amino acid sequence: CASSRTGPYNEQFF. The full variable domain, completed using reference TRBV9 and TRBJ2-1, is DSGVTQTPKHLITATGQRVTLRCSPRSGDLSVYWYQQSLDQGLQFLIQYYNGEERAKGNILERFSAQQFPDLHSELNLSSLELGDSALYFCASSRTGPYNEQFFGPGTRLTVL.

The chain recombines TRBV4-1 with TRBJ1-1; TRBD1 is a possible D gene (5 bases). This CDR3 spans 15 amino acids. Trimming removed 2 bases at V and 1 base at J, with 11 bases between. Germline loops: CDR1 MGHRA, CDR2 YSYEKL. As DNA, the CDR3 is TGCGCCAGCAGCCAACAGGGATGGGCGAACACTGAAGCTTTCTTT. This encodes CASSQQGWANTEAFF.

The V and J genes are TRBV11-2 and TRBJ2-1, with D unclear. The CDR3 runs to 15 residues. Trimming cost V 2 bases and J 4 bases, with 12 bases left between them. The germline V gene has CDR1 SGHAT and CDR2 FQNNGV. CDR3 bases: TGTGCCAGCAGCTTACACGCGGTCTCTTACAATGAGCAGTTCTTC. Encoded protein: CASSLHAVSYNEQFF. Variable domain in full (rest from reference TRBV11-2 and TRBJ2-1): EAGVAQSPRYKIIEKRQSVAFWCNPISGHATLYWYQQILGQGPKLLIQFQNNGVVDDSQLPKDRFSAERLKGVDSTLKIQPAKLEDSAVYLCASSLHAVSYNEQFFGPGTRLTVL.